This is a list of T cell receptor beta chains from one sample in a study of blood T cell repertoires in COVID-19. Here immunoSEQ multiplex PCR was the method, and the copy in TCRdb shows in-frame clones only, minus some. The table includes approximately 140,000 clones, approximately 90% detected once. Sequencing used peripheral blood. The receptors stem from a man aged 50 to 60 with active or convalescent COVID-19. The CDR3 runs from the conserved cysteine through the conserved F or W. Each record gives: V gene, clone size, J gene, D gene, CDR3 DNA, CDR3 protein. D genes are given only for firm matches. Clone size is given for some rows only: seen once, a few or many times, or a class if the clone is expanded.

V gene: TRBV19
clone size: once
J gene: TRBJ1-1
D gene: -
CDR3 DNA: TGTGCCAGTCTGGGGCGGCGCTTGGGCGGCACTGAAGCTTTCTTT
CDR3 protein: CASLGRRLGGTEAFF

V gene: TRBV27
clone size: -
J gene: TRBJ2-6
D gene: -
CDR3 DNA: TGTGCCAGCTACGGAGGGACCACCTCTGGGGCCAACGTCCTGACTTTC
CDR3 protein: CASYGGTTSGANVLTF

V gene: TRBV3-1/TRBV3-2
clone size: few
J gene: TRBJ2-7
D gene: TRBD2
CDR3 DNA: TGTGCCAGCAGCCCCAGACATCCGGGACTAGCGGGGGGGCCGTACGAGCAGTACTTC
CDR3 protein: CASSPRHPGLAGGPYEQYF

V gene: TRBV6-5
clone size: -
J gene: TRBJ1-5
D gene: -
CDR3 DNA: TGTGCCAGCAGTTACTCGATGGGGGGGAGTCAGCCCCAGCATTTT
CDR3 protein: CASSYSMGGSQPQHF

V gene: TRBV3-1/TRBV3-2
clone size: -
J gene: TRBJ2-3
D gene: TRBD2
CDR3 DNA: TGTGCCAGCAGCCGGCGGGGGGGCGGCACAGATACGCAGTATTTT
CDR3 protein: CASSRRGGGTDTQYF

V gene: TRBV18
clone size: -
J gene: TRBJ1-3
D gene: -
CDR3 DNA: TGTGCCAGCTCACCACGACAGGAAACCGATGGAAACACCATATATTTT
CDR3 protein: CASSPRQETDGNTIYF

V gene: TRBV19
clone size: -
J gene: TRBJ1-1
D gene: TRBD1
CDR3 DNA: TGTGCCAGTAACCCCGGGACAGGCACCCTCGGGAACACTGAAGCTTTCTTT
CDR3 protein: CASNPGTGTLGNTEAFF

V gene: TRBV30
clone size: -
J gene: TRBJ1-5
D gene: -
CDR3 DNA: TGTGCCTGGAGTGTCTCCGGGGGGGATCAGCCCCAGCATTTT
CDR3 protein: CAWSVSGGDQPQHF

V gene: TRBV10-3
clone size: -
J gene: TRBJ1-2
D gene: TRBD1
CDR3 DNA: TGTGCCATCAGTGAGTCCCCAGGTAGACAGGGGGGAAACTACACCTTC
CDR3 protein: CAISESPGRQGGNYTF

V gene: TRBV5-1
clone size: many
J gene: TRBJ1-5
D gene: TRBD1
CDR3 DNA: TGCGCCAGCATGACGACAGGGGGAGGCACAAATCAGCCCCAGCATTTT
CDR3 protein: CASMTTGGGTNQPQHF

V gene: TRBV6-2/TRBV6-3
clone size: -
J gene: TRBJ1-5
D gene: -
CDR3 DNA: TGTGCCAGCAGTTACGGCAGCCTGAGGCAGCCCCAGCATTTT
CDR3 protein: CASSYGSLRQPQHF

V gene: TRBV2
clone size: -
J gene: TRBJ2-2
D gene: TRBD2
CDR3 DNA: TGTGCCAGCAGTACCGGGACTAGAGGGACCGGGGAGCTGTTTTTT
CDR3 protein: CASSTGTRGTGELFF

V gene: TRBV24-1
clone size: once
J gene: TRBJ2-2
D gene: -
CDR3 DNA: TGTGCCACCAGTCCGTCCGGGTCGAACACCGGGGAGCTGTTTTTT
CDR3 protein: CATSPSGSNTGELFF

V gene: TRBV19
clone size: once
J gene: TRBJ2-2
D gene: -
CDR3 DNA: TGTGCCAGTAGTATAGTAGTTCCAAGGGGCACCGGGGAGCTGTTTTTT
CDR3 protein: CASSIVVPRGTGELFF

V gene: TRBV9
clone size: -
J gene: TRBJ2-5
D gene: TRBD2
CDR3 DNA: TGTGCCAGCAGCCCGCAGACTAGCGTGGTGACCCAGTACTTC
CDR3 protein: CASSPQTSVVTQYF

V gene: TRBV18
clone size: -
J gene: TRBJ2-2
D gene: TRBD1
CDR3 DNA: TGTGCCAGCTCACGGGACAGGGCGAACACCGGGGAGCTGTTTTTT
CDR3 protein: CASSRDRANTGELFF

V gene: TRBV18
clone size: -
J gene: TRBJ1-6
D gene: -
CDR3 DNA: TGTGCCAGCTCACCAGCAGGCTCTAATTCACCCCTCCACTTT
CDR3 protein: CASSPAGSNSPLHF

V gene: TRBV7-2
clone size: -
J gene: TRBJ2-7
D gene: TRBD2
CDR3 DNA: TGTGCCAGCAGCCCTGGGACTAGCGGGGGCTACGAGCAGTACTTC
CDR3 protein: CASSPGTSGGYEQYF

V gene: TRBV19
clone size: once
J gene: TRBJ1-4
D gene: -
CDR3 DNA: TGTGCCAGTAGTTCTCCCAGGAGGGGAGGTGAAAAACTGTTTTTT
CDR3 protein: CASSSPRRGGEKLFF

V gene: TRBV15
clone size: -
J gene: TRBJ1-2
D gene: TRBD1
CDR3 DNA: TGTGCCACCAGCAGAGATACAACAGGGGGTAACTATGGCTACACCTTC
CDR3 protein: CATSRDTTGGNYGYTF

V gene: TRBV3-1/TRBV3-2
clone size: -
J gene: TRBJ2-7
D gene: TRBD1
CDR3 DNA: TGTGCCAGCAGCCAAACCCCGGGACAGCGCTACGAGCAGTACTTC
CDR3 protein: CASSQTPGQRYEQYF

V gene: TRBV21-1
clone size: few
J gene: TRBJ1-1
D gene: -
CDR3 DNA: TGTGCCGGAGCCCACACCGGGGGGTGTCGCACTGAAGCTTTCTTT
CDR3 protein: CAGAHTGGCRTEAFF

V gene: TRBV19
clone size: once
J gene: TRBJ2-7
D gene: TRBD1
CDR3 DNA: TGTGCCAGTAAGGCCTTGAGGGACAGTCTATCTTACGAGCAGTACTTC
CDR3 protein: CASKALRDSLSYEQYF

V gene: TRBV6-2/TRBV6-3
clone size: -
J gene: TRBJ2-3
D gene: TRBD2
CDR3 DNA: TGTGCCAGCAGCCTCCTAGCGGGGGGCACAGATACGCAGTATTTT
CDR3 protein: CASSLLAGGTDTQYF

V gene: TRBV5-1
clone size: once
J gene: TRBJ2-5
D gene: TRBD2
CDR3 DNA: TGCGCCAGCTCGGAGCTAGCGGGAGAGACCCAGTACTTC
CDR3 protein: CASSELAGETQYF

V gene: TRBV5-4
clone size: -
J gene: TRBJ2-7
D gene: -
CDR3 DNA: TGTGCCAGCACCGTCAGGCTCCGTGAGCAGTACTTC
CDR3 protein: CASTVRLREQYF

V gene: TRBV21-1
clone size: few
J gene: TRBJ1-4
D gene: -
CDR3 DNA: TGTGCCAGCAGCCCCCGACAGGGGGCAACTAATGAAAAACTGTTTTTT
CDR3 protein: CASSPRQGATNEKLFF

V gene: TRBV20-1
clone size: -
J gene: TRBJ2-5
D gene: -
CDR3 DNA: TGCAGTGCTAGTAACCTAGCGACGTACCAAGAGACCCAGTACTTC
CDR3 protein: CSASNLATYQETQYF

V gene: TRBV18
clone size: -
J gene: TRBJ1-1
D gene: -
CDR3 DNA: TGTGCCAGCTCAAGCGGTATCGGCACTGAAGCTTTCTTT
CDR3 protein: CASSSGIGTEAFF

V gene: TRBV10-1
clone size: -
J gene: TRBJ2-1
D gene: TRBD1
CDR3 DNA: TGCGCCAGCAGTAGGACAGGGGGCGTCCATGAGCAGTTCTTC
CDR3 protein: CASSRTGGVHEQFF

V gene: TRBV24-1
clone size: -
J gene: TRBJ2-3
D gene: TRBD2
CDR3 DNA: TGTGCCACCAGTGATTTTCGGGCGGGGGGGCCGAAGGATACGCAGTATTTT
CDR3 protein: CATSDFRAGGPKDTQYF

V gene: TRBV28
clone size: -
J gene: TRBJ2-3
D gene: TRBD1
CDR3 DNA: TGTGCCAGCAATACAGGGGAAGGAGCAGATACGCAGTATTTT
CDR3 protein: CASNTGEGADTQYF

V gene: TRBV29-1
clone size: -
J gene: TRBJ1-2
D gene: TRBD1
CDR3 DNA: TGCAGCGGAAAAACCGGACAGGGAGTGTACACCTTC
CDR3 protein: CSGKTGQGVYTF

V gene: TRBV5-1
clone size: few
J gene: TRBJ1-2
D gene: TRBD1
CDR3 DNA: TGCGCCAGCAGCCCCGGACAGGGGAGTGGCTACACCTTC
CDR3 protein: CASSPGQGSGYTF

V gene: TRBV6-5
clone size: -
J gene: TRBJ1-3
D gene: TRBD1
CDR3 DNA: TGTGCCAGCAGAGGGACAGAGGGAAACACCATATATTTT
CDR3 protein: CASRGTEGNTIYF

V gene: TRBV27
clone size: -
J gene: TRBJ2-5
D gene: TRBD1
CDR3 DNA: TGTGCCAGCAGGCCGACAGGGGGATCCCAAGAGACCCAGTACTTC
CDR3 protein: CASRPTGGSQETQYF

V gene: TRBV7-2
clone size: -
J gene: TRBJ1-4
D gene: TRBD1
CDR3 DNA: TGTGCCAGCAGCTTAGAAGGCAGGGGGCAAGTTAATGAAAAACTGTTTTTT
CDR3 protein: CASSLEGRGQVNEKLFF

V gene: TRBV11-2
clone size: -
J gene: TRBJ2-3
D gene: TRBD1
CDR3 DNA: TGTGCCAGCAGCTTAACGGGACAGGGCTCCACAGATACGCAGTATTTT
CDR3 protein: CASSLTGQGSTDTQYF

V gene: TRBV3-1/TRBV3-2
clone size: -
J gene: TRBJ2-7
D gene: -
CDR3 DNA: TGTGCCAGCAGCCAAGGGGCGTCCTACGAGCAGTACTTC
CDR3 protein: CASSQGASYEQYF

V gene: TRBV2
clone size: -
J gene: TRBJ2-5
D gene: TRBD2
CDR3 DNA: TGTGCCAGCAGTGGCAAACTAGCGGGGGGGCCAGAGACCCAGTACTTC
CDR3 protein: CASSGKLAGGPETQYF

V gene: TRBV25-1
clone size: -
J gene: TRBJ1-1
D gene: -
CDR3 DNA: TGTGCCAGCAGTGGAGGTTGGGGCGCTGAAGCTTTCTTT
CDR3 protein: CASSGGWGAEAFF

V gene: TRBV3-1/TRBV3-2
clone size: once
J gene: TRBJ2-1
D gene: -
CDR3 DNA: TGTGCCAGCAGTCTTCAGGGAAGGGATGAGCAGTTCTTC
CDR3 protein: CASSLQGRDEQFF

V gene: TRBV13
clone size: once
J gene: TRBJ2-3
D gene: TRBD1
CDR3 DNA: TGTGCCAGCAGCGCTCCCGGGACAGGGCCTATCACAGATACGCAGTATTTT
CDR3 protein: CASSAPGTGPITDTQYF

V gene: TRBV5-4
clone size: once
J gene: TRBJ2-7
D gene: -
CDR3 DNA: TGTGCCAGCAGCTTAGTGGGACAAGAGCAATATACGCAGTACTTC
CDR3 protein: CASSLVGQEQYTQYF

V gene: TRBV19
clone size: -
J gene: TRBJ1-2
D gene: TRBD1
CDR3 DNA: TGTGCCAGTCGACAGGGGCTGATCTACGGCTACACCTTC
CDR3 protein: CASRQGLIYGYTF

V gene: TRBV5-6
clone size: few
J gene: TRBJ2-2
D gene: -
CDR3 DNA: TGTGCCAGCAGCATTTTACAGGGATTGAACACCGGGGAGCTGTTTTTT
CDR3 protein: CASSILQGLNTGELFF

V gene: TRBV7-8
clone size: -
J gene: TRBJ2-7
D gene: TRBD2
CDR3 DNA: TGTGCCAGCAGCTTAGGGGGACTAGCGGGAGGTCCGACCTACGAGCAGTACTTC
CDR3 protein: CASSLGGLAGGPTYEQYF

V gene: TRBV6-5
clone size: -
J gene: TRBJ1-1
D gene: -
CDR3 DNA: TGTGCCAGCAGTTATGCGGAGAACACTGAAGCTTTCTTT
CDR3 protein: CASSYAENTEAFF

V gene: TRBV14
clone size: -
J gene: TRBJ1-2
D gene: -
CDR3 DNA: TGTGCCAGCAGCCAAGCCAGCGGCTTCTATGGCTACACCTTC
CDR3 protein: CASSQASGFYGYTF

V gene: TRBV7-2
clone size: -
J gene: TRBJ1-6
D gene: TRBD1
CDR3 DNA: TGTGCCGCCAAGGAGGGGGCTAAGATATCCTATAATTCACCCCTCCACTTT
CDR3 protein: CAAKEGAKISYNSPLHF